Given below is one TCR beta chain in context. V was trimmed by 4 bases and J by 1 base, leaving 11 bases between them. CDR1 and CDR2 from the germline V gene are SNHLY and FYNNEI. The CDR3 is 14 residues long. This entry is derived from a study of blood T cell repertoires in COVID-19. Study at large: From T cells, B-cell-depleted T cells, or PBMCs came the material, which was cDNA or gDNA.

Generated by immunoSEQ multiplex PCR, the TCRdb table keeps only in-frame clones and is missing some. The sample lists fewer than 130,000 clones, approximately 70% occurring once. This chain uses TRBV2 with TRBJ2-7, with D possibly matching TRBD1 (5 bases). The origin of this receptor is an elderly man with acute or convalescent COVID-19. The sequenced material came from peripheral blood. The CDR3 here is CASSADSLSYEQYF. The CDR3 DNA reads TGTGCCAGCAGTGCCGACAGTCTTTCCTACGAGCAGTACTTC.